This entry lists 13 T cell receptor beta chains sequenced from one sample in a study of blood T cell repertoires in COVID-19 (dated by TCRdb to about 2020). Receptors were amplified or captured by the immunoSEQ multiplex PCR assay. TCRdb carries this immuneACCESS record with in-frame sequences only. Its versions omit some clonotypes, under half of them owing to an unresolved V gene in the studies checked, with the rest unexplained. The sample records some 120,000 clones, around four fifths of which are singletons. The ten largest clonotypes hold 18% of the sample. The sample taken for sequencing was PBMCs or T cells enriched from blood (not recorded which). The receptors originated from a man younger than 40 who had recovered from COVID-19.

CDR3 amino acids: CASSVGQGNSPLHF. Written as DNA, the CDR3 is TGTGCCAGCAGCGTAGGGCAGGGTAATTCACCCCTCCACTTT. The chain joins TRBV9 to TRBJ1-6; a weak D match, TRBD1 (5 bases). This CDR3 is built from 14 residues. Germline assignment: CDR1 SGDLS and CDR2 YYNGEE. V was shortened by 0 bases and J by 6 bases, with 7 bases between the two germline ends. Variable domain in full (rest from reference TRBV9 and TRBJ1-6): DSGVTQTPKHLITATGQRVTLRCSPRSGDLSVYWYQQSLDQGLQFLIQYYNGEERAKGNILERFSAQQFPDLHSELNLSSLELGDSALYFCASSVGQGNSPLHFGNGTRLTVT.

This clone has just a few counts. This chain connects TRBV11-2 to TRBJ2-7; possible D gene TRBD2, 6 bases. The CDR3 runs to 15 residues. Trimming left V 5 bases short and J 0 bases short, with 14 bases between. From germline, CDR1 is SGHAT and CDR2 FQNNGV. CDR3 protein: CASSALAESSYEQYF. Written as DNA, the CDR3 is TGTGCCAGCAGCGCATTAGCGGAGAGCTCCTACGAGCAGTACTTC. The whole variable domain, remainder taken from reference TRBV11-2 and TRBJ2-7, is EAGVAQSPRYKIIEKRQSVAFWCNPISGHATLYWYQQILGQGPKLLIQFQNNGVVDDSQLPKDRFSAERLKGVDSTLKIQPAKLEDSAVYLCASSALAESSYEQYFGPGTRLTVT.

The chain couples TRBV6-5 to TRBJ1-2; D is uncertain. This CDR3 contains 13 residues. The germline V gene has CDR1 MNHEY and CDR2 SVGAGI. V gave up 2 bases and J gave up 5 bases, with 9 bases separating them. Written as DNA, the CDR3 is TGTGCCAGCAGTTACGAGCCGGGGTATGGCTACACCTTC. The encoded protein is CASSYEPGYGYTF.

The chain is built from TRBV25-1 and TRBJ2-6; a possible D gene is TRBD2 (5 bases). The CDR3 runs to 16 residues. Germline loops: CDR1 MGHDK, CDR2 SYGVNS. Deletions cut 3 bases from V and 2 bases from J, with 11 bases between. CDR3 in amino acids: CASSDVEGAGANVLTF. DNA of the CDR3: TGTGCCAGCAGTGACGTTGAGGGTGCTGGGGCCAACGTCCTGACTTTC.

V and J are TRBV6-5 and TRBJ2-5; no firm D call. This CDR3 contains 12 residues. Trimming cost V 0 bases and J 5 bases, with 4 bases left between them. The germline CDR1 and CDR2 sequences are MNHEY and SVGAGI. CDR3 in DNA: TGTGCCAGCAGTTACTCGCGGGAGACCCAGTACTTC. This codes for CASSYSRETQYF.

The V call is TRBV28, the J call TRBJ1-2, with D perhaps TRBD1 (6 bases). V was pared by 5 bases and J by 4 bases, with 17 bases between. The CDR3 loop spans 15 amino acids. The germline gives CDR1 MDHEN, CDR2 SYDVKM. CDR3: CASSPTYTGTYGYTF. CDR3 in DNA: TGTGCCAGCAGTCCTACTTACACAGGGACCTATGGCTACACCTTC.

The chain recombines TRBV5-4 with TRBJ1-2; D call uncertain. Germline V lookup: CDR1 SGHNT, CDR2 YYREEE (reference sequence). CDR3 length: 14 residues. Trimming left V 1 base short and J 6 bases short, with 13 bases between. The CDR3, as DNA: TGTGCCAGCAGCTTGCGGCAGGTGCATCATGGCTACACCTTC. It encodes CASSLRQVHHGYTF. Looking up the rest from reference TRBV5-4 and TRBJ1-2 gives the full variable domain: ETGVTQSPTHLIKTRGQQVTLRCSSQSGHNTVSWYQQALGQGPQFIFQYYREEENGRGNFPPRFSGLQFPNYSSELNVNALELDDSALYLCASSLRQVHHGYTFGSGTRLTVV.

This chain links TRBV7-2 with TRBJ2-5; TRBD1 is a possible D gene (6 bases). The length of the CDR3 is 16 residues. V lost 5 bases to trimming and J lost 1 base, with 17 bases between them. From germline, CDR1 is SGHTA and CDR2 FQGNSA. The CDR3 DNA reads as TGTGCCAGCAGCACAGGTAGAGGGGGAAGCCAAGAGACCCAGTACTTC. It is translated as CASSTGRGGSQETQYF.

The CDR3 region is CASGGAHTGELFF. The CDR3 region has the DNA TGTGCCAGCGGGGGGGCGCACACCGGGGAGCTGTTTTTT. V usage is TRBV19 and J usage is TRBJ2-2; 8 positions match TRBD2. Germline CDR1 reads LNHDA; CDR2 reads SQIVND (reference sequence). V lost 9 bases and J lost 3; bases outside the gene matches: 3. This CDR3 has 13 residues. The full variable domain, completed using reference TRBV19 and TRBJ2-2, is DGGITQSPKYLFRKEGQNVTLSCEQNLNHDAMYWYRQDPGQGLRLIYYSQIVNDFQKGDIAEGYSVSREKKESFPLTVTSAQKNPTAFYLCASGGAHTGELFFGEGSRLTVL.

In its sample, this clone was seen many times. The chain is built from TRBV24-1 and TRBJ1-2; D is unclear. The germline V gene encodes CDR1 KGHDR and CDR2 SFDVKD. V was trimmed by 4 bases and J by 8 bases, leaving 10 bases between them. The CDR3 consists of 12 residues. CDR3 sequence: CATSDSRNGYTF. In DNA form, the CDR3 reads TGTGCCACCAGTGACTCCAGGAACGGCTACACCTTC.

This chain uses TRBV2 with TRBJ1-4; 7 bases agree with TRBD1. Looked up from germline, CDR1 is SNHLY and CDR2 is FYNNEI. The V gene end was trimmed by 11 bases and the J gene end by 3 bases; junction bases not matched to a gene: 12. The length of the CDR3 is 15 residues. The chain's CDR3 is CAGRPGDSANEKLFF. Here the CDR3 DNA reads TGTGCCGGGAGACCCGGGGACAGCGCTAATGAAAAACTGTTTTTT.

This clone has just one count. The gene calls are TRBV7-3 and TRBJ1-6, with a weak D call TRBD1 (5 bases). V lost 5 bases, J lost 6 bases, and 17 bases lay in between. The CDR3 length is 16 residues. Germline V lookup: CDR1 SGHTA, CDR2 FQGTGA. The CDR3 sequence is CASSQNPGLFNSPLHF. CDR3 DNA sequence: TGTGCCAGCAGCCAGAACCCGGGACTGTTTAATTCACCCCTCCACTTT.

The chain employs TRBV25-1 and TRBJ2-7, with TRBD1 matching over 12 bases. The length of the CDR3 is 15 residues. The V and J ends lost 3 bases and 6 bases, in that order; junction bases with no gene match: 6. Germline V gives CDR1 MGHDK, CDR2 SYGVNS. CDR3 coding DNA: TGTGCCAGCAGTGATACCGGGACAGGGGGCTTCGAGCAGTACTTC. Protein product: CASSDTGTGGFEQYF.